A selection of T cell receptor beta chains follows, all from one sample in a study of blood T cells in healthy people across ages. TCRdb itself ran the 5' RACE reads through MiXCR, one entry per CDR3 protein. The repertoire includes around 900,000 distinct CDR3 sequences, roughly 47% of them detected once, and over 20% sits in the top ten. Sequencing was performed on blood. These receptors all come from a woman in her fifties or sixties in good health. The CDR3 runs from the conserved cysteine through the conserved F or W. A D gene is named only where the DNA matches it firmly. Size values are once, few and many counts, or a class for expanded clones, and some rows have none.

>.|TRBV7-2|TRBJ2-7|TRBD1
CASTRGGTGEQYF
TGTGCCAGCACCCGAGGGGGCACGGGCGAGCAGTACTTC
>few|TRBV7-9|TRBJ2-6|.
CASSSIRVLTSGANVLTF
TGTGCCAGCAGCTCAATAAGGGTTCTCACGTCTGGGGCCAACGTCCTGACTTTC
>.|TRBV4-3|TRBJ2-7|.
CASSQDQPAAPYEQYF
TGCGCCAGCAGCCAAGATCAGCCAGCGGCGCCCTACGAGCAGTACTTC
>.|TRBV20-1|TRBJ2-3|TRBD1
CSARDGGTGTDTQYF
TGCAGTGCTAGAGATGGGGGGACAGGGACAGATACGCAGTATTTT
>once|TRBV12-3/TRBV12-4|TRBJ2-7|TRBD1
CASTRRGTGSYEQYF
TGTGCCAGCACCCGGAGGGGGACAGGTTCCTACGAGCAGTACTTC
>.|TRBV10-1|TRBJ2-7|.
CASSETRTAGEQYF
TGCGCCAGCAGTGAGACCCGGACGGCTGGTGAGCAGTACTTC
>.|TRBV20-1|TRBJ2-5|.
CSAQPINRVRAETQYF
TGCAGTGCCCAACCCATAAACAGGGTTCGGGCAGAGACCCAGTACTTC
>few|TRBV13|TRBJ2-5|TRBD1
CASRPATGGRFETQYF
TGTGCCAGCAGACCTGCGACAGGGGGCAGATTCGAGACCCAGTACTTC
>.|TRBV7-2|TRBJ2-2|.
CASSLWGSNTGELFF
TGTGCCAGCAGCTTATGGGGATCGAACACCGGGGAGCTGTTTTTT
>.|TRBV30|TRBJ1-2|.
CAWKPGRIKTHGYTF
TGTGCCTGGAAACCGGGGCGGATTAAAACCCATGGCTACACCTTC
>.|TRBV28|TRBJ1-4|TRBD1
CASSFSGTGRDEKLFF
TGTGCCAGCAGTTTCTCGGGGACAGGGAGGGATGAAAAACTGTTTTTT
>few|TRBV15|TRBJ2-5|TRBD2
CATSSGAEETQYF
TGTGCCACCAGTAGCGGGGCAGAAGAGACCCAGTACTTC
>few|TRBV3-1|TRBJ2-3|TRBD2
CASSPGTSEADTQYF
TGTGCCAGCAGCCCCGGGACTAGCGAGGCAGATACGCAGTATTTT
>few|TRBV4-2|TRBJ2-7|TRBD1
CASSQEGTGLYEQYF
TGTGCCAGCAGCCAAGAGGGGACAGGGCTATACGAGCAGTACTTC
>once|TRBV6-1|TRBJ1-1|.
CATHKDRLMNTEAFF
TGTGCCACACATAAGGACCGACTGATGAACACTGAAGCTTTCTTT
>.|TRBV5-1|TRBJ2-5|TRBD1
CASSLAPAGTGGWKTQYF
TGCGCCAGCAGCCTCGCACCAGCCGGGACAGGGGGCTGGAAGACCCAGTACTTC
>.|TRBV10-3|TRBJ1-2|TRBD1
CAISDSSGGAFGYTF
TGTGCCATCAGTGATTCTTCAGGGGGCGCGTTTGGCTACACCTTC
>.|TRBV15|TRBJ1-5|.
CATRLPGPTINSNQPQHF
TGTGCCACCCGACTCCCGGGACCGACCATCAATAGCAATCAGCCCCAGCATTTT
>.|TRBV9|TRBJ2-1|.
CASSVGSSSYNEQFF
TGTGCCAGCAGCGTGGGCTCTAGCTCCTACAATGAGCAGTTCTTC
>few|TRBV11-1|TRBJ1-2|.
CASSLSTGRANYGYTF
TGTGCCAGCAGCCTAAGTACAGGCAGAGCTAACTATGGCTACACCTTC
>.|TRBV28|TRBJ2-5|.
CASRLPLSPEETQYF
TGTGCCAGCAGGCTACCCTTATCCCCGGAAGAGACCCAGTACTTC
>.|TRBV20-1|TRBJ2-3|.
CSASTKGSTSTDTQYF
TGCAGTGCTAGTACCAAGGGGAGTACTAGCACAGATACGCAGTATTTT
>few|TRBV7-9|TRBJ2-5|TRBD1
CASSSGTDVVQETQYF
TGTGCCAGCAGCTCCGGGACAGATGTGGTACAAGAGACCCAGTACTTC
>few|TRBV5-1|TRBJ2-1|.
CASALWAYNEQFF
TGCGCCAGTGCGTTGTGGGCCTACAATGAGCAGTTCTTC
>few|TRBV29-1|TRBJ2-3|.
CSAFGSSGDTQYF
TGCAGCGCCTTTGGGTCGAGCGGGGATACGCAGTATTTT
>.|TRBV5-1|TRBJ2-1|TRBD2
CASSLRRAGDGFKQFF
TGCGCCAGCAGCTTGCGCCGAGCGGGAGATGGGTTTAAGCAGTTCTTC
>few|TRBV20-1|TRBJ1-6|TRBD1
CSAPGQTALHF
TGCAGTGCTCCGGGACAGACAGCCCTCCACTTT
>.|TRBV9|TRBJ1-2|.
CASSVGGAAIYGYTF
TGTGCCAGCAGCGTAGGAGGAGCCGCGATATATGGCTACACCTTC
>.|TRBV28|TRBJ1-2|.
CASSFKVPGGYTF
TGTGCCAGCAGTTTTAAGGTCCCTGGCGGCTACACCTTC
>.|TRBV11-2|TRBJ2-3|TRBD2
CASTQGLAGAGYF
TGTGCCAGCACCCAGGGACTAGCGGGAGCGGGGTATTTT
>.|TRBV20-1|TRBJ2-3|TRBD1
CSASKGALADTQYF
TGCAGTGCTAGTAAGGGGGCGCTGGCAGATACGCAGTATTTT
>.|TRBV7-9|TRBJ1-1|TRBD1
CASSFNRDRAGEAFF
TGTGCCAGCAGCTTCAACCGGGACAGGGCAGGTGAAGCTTTCTTT
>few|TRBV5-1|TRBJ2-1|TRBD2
CASSLSTGLAGFYNEQFF
TGCGCCAGCAGCTTGTCGACGGGACTAGCGGGTTTTTACAATGAGCAGTTCTTC
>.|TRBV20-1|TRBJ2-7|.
CSAARGPTSYNEQYF
TGCAGTGCTGCCCGGGGGCCCACCTCCTACAATGAGCAGTACTTC
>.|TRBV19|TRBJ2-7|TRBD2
CASSQTGLAYEQYF
TGTGCCAGTAGTCAGACGGGACTAGCCTACGAGCAGTACTTC
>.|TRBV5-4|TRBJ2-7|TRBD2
CASSFIAGGGEQYF
TGTGCCAGCAGCTTCATAGCGGGGGGCGGCGAGCAGTACTTC
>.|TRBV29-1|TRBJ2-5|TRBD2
CSVEDGRTSGVQETQYF
TGCAGCGTTGAAGATGGTCGAACTAGCGGGGTCCAAGAGACCCAGTACTTC
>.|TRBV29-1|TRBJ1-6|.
CSARDKDNSPLHF
TGCAGCGCCCGGGACAAGGATAATTCACCCCTCCACTTT
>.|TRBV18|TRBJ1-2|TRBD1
CASSGDSHYGYTF
TGTGCCAGCTCAGGGGACAGTCACTATGGCTACACCTTC
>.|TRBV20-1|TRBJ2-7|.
CSARERSGYNEQYF
TGCAGTGCTAGAGAACGGAGTGGTTACAATGAGCAGTACTTC
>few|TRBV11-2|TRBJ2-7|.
CASSLDANPWGYEQYF
TGTGCCAGCAGCTTAGACGCCAATCCATGGGGGTACGAGCAGTACTTC
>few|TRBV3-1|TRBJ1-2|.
CASSHRADHYGYTF
TGTGCCAGCAGCCATAGGGCCGATCACTATGGCTACACCTTC
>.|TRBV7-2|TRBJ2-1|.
CASSKDRTPYNEQFF
TGTGCCAGCAGCAAAGACAGGACCCCTTACAATGAGCAGTTCTTC
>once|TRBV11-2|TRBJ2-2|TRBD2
CASSLWVSGRRGTGELFF
TGTGCCAGCAGCTTATGGGTTAGCGGGAGACGGGGCACCGGGGAGCTGTTTTTT
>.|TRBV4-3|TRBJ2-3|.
CASSPSLGLPSTDTQYF
TGCGCCAGCAGCCCATCATTGGGCCTACCTAGCACAGATACGCAGTATTTT
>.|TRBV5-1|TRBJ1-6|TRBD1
CASSWETGGNSPLHF
TGCGCCAGCAGCTGGGAAACAGGGGGTAATTCACCCCTCCACTTT
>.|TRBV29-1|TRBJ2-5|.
CSVGQPLGETQYF
TGCAGCGTTGGACAGCCCCTCGGAGAGACCCAGTACTTC
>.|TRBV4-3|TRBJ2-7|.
CASSQDPGPGYEQYF
TGCGCCAGCAGCCAAGATCCGGGACCAGGCTACGAGCAGTACTTC
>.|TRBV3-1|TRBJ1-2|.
CASSQDGRYGYTF
TGTGCCAGCAGCCAGGATGGACGATATGGCTACACCTTC
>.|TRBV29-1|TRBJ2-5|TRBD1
CSVVEGQGEFF
TGCAGCGTTGTAGAAGGACAGGGGGAGTTCTTC